This T cell receptor beta chain was documented in a study of T cell responses to AZD1222 COVID-19 vaccine. TCRdb keeps only in-frame clones here, not all; method: immunoSEQ multiplex PCR. Of under 80,000 clones detected, approximately 85% appear once; the ten largest clones hold approximately 24%. Regarding the study as a whole: Donors were mostly white British, more females; clonal diversity possibly underestimated.

By frequency in the sample, this clone is medium-sized. Its specificity is unknown. Second-dose intervals near 4 or 12 weeks were combined. CDR1 and CDR2 from the germline V gene are GTSNPN and SVGIG (reference sequence). V was clipped by 5 bases and J by 6 bases, with 8 bases between them. CDR3 length equals 10 residues. This sequence originates from an adult who received the AZD1222 COVID-19 vaccine. The genes are TRBV30 and TRBJ2-7; a possible D gene is TRBD1 (5 bases). Sequences were derived from peripheral blood, sampled 28 days after the second AZD1222 dose. The CDR3 DNA follows: TGTGCCTGGGAAAGGGGCGAGCAGTACTTC. Amino acid sequence: CAWERGEQYF.